This TCR beta chain originates from a study of blood T cell repertoires in COVID-19. Study background: Samples of COVID-19 (acute and convalescent) were obtained from the United States, Italy and Spain. From T cells, B-cell-depleted T cells, or PBMCs came the material, which was cDNA or gDNA.

The method was immunoSEQ multiplex PCR; TCRdb's version includes in-frame clones alone and lacks a portion of them. The table includes 260,000 or so clones, 75% to 90% detected once. CDR3 length: 14 residues. V gave up 8 bases and J gave up 3 bases, with 16 bases separating them. Germline-derived CDR1 and CDR2 are ENHRY and SYGVKD. This TCR came from a human donor in a cohort sampled during active COVID-19. Input material: peripheral blood. The J gene is TRBJ1-1, the V gene TRBV10-3; D not resolved. CDR3 loop: CAIGTSGIYTEAFF. The CDR3 DNA follows: TGTGCCATCGGAACCTCCGGGATCTACACTGAAGCTTTCTTT.